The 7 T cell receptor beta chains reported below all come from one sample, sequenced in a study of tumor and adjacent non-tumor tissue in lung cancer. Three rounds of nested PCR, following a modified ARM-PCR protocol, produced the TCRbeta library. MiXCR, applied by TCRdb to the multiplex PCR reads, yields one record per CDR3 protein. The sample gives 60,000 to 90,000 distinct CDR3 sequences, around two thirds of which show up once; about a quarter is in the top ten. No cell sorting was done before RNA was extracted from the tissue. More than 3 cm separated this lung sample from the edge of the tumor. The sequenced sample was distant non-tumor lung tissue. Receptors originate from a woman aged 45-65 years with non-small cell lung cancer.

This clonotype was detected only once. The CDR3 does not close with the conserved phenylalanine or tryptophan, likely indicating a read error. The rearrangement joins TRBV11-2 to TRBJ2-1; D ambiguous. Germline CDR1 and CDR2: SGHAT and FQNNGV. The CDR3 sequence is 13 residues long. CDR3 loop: CTGSLGRLPEQFL. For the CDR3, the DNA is TGTACCGGCAGCTTAGGAAGGCTACCCGAGCAGTTCTTA.

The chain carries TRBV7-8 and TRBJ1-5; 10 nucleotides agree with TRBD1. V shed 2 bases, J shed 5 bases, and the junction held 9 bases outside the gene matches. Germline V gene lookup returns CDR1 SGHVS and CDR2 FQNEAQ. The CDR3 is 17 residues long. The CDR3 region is CASSLRDRGCRYQPQHF. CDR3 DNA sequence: TGTGCCAGCAGCTTAAGGGACAGGGGATGTAGGTATCAGCCCCAGCATTTT.

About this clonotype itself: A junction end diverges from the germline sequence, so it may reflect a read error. The CDR3 reads CASNLEARGNTEAFF. CDR3 in DNA: TGTGCCAGCAACTTAGAGGCCAGAGGGAACACTGAAGCTTTCTTT. The V and J genes are TRBV11-3 and TRBJ1-1; D gene unclear. The CDR3 runs to 15 residues. Germline V CDR1 and CDR2: SGHNT, YENEEA.

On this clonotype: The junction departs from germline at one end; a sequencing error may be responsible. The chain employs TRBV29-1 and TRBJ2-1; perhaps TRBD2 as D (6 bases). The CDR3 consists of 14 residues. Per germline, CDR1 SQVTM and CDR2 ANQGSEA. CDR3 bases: TGCAGCGTTGGATTAGCGGAAACGCGGGATGAACAGTTCTTC. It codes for CSVGLAETRDEQFF.

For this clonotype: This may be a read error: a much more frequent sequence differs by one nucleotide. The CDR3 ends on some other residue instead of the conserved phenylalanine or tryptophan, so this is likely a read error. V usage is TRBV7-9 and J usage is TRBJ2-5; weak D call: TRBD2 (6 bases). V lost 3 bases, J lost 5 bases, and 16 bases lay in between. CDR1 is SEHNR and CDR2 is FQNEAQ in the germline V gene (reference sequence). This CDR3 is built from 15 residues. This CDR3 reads CASSLGGATGETQYL. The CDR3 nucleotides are TGTGCCAGCAGCTTGGGCGGGGCCACGGGGGAGACCCAGTACCTC.

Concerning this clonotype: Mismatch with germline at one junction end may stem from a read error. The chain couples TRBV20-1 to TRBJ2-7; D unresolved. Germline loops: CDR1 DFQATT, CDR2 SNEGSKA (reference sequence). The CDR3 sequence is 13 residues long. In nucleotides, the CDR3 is TGCACTGCTATCGAGGAAGGAACCTACGAGCAGTACTTC. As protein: CTAIEEGTYEQYF.

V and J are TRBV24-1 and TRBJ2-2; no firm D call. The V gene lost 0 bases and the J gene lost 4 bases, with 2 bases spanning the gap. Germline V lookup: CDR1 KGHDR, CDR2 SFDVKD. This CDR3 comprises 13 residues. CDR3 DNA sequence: TGTGCCACCAGTGATTTGATCACCGGGGAGCTGTTTTTT. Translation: CATSDLITGELFF.